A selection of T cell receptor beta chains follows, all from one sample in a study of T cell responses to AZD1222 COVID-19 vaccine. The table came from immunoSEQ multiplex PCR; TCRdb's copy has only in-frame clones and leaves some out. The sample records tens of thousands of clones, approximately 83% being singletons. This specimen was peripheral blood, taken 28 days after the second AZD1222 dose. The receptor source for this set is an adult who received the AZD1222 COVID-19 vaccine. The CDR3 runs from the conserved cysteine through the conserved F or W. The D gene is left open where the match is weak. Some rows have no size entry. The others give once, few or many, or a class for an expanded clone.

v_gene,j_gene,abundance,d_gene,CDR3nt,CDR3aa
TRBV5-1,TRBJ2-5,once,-,TGCGCCAGCAGCCGATCCCCTGCGGGAAGGGAGCAAGAGACCCAGTACTTC,CASSRSPAGREQETQYF
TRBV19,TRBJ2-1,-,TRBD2,TGTGCCAGTAGTATAGGACTAGCGAACAATGAGCAGTTCTTC,CASSIGLANNEQFF
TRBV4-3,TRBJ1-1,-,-,TGCGCCAGCAGCCAAGACGTTTTCGGGCCCCCTGAAGCTTTCTTT,CASSQDVFGPPEAFF
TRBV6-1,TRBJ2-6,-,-,TGTGCCAGCAGTGAAGGGACATCTGGGGCCAACGTCCTGACTTTC,CASSEGTSGANVLTF
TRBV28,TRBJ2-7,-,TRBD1,TGTGCCAGCAGTTTCCCGGGACAGGTCTACGAGCAGTACTTC,CASSFPGQVYEQYF
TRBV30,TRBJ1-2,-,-,TGTGCCTGGAGAGACGCCGGCTATGGCTACACCTTC,CAWRDAGYGYTF
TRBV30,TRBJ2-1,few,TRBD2,TGTGCCTGGACGGGACTAGCGGGAGTTGAGCAGTTCTTC,CAWTGLAGVEQFF
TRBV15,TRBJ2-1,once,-,TGTGCCACCAGCCTAGTAACACCCGGGACAAGTGAGCAGTTCTTC,CATSLVTPGTSEQFF
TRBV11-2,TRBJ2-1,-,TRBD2,TGTGCCAGCAGTCGGGATAGCGGGAGACCCTACAATGAGCAGTTCTTC,CASSRDSGRPYNEQFF
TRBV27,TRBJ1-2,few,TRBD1,TGTGCCAGTACGGGACAGGGAAACTATGGCTACACCTTC,CASTGQGNYGYTF
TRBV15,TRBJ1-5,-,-,TGTGCCACCAGCAGAGGTGCAGGGGATAGCAATCAGCCCCAGCATTTT,CATSRGAGDSNQPQHF
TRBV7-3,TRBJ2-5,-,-,TGTGCCAGCAGCCCCCAGTGGGGTAGCGACACGGGGACCCAGTACTTC,CASSPQWGSDTGTQYF
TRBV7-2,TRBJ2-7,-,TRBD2,TGTGCCAGCAGCCACGGGGGGAGGACCGAGCAGTACTTC,CASSHGGRTEQYF
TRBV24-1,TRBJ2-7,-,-,TGTGCCACCAGTGCACAAAGGGGGGGTAGGTACGAGCAGTACTTC,CATSAQRGGRYEQYF
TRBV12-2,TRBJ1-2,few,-,TGTGCAAGTCGCTTAGATGCGGGGGCGGGGAACTATGGCTACACCTTC,CASRLDAGAGNYGYTF
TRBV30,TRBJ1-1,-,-,TGTGCCTGGAGAAAGACAGCGAACACTGAAGCTTTCTTT,CAWRKTANTEAFF
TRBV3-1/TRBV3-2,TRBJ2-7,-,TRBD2,TGTGCCAGCAGCCAGGCAAGACTAGCGGGGGGGCCACACGAGCAGTACTTC,CASSQARLAGGPHEQYF
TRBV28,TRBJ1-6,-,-,TGTGCCAGCAGTTCTCAAGTGGCCCTCCACTTT,CASSSQVALHF
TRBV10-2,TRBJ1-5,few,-,TGCGCCAGCAGGGACCGACAGGACGATCAGCCCCAGCATTTT,CASRDRQDDQPQHF
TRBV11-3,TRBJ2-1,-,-,TGTGCCACCGCGCCACCTGATCGGAATGAGCAGTTCTTC,CATAPPDRNEQFF
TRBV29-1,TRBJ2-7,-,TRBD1,TGCAGCGTTGTGGGGACAGGGGGGTCCTACGAGCAGTACTTC,CSVVGTGGSYEQYF
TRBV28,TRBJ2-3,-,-,TGTGCCAGCAGCCTGGCCCCGGGCGACGAAGGCAATACGCAGTATTTT,CASSLAPGDEGNTQYF
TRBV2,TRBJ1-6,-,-,TGTGCCAGCAGTGACGGGGGGGCGCGAGATAATTCACCCCTCCACTTT,CASSDGGARDNSPLHF
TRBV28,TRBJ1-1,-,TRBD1,TGTGCCAGCAGCCATGGACAGGGATCGTACACTGAAGCTTTCTTT,CASSHGQGSYTEAFF
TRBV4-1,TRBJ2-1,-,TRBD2,TGCGCCAGCAGCCAAGATAGGAGCGGGGGACCGTACAATGAGCAGTTCTTC,CASSQDRSGGPYNEQFF
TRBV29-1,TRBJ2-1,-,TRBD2,TGCAGCGTCCGAGAGCGGGCGAGGAGACTAGCGGGAGGTGGCGAGCAGTTCTTC,CSVRERARRLAGGGEQFF
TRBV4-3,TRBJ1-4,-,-,TGCGCCAGCAGCCAAGAGGGAGGGGCCTTCGAAAAACTGTTTTTT,CASSQEGGAFEKLFF
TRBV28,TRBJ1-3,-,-,TGTGCCAGCACCATGGGGGTGTTTGGTGGAAACACCATATATTTT,CASTMGVFGGNTIYF
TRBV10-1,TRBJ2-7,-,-,TGCGCCAGCTTAAGGGAGCAGTACTTC,CASLREQYF
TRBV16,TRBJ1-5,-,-,TGTGCCAGCAGCCAAAACAGGGTTGGGAATCAGCCCCAGCATTTT,CASSQNRVGNQPQHF
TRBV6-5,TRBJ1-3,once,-,TGTGTCTCAAGGCAGGGACGTAACTCTGGAAACACCATATATTTT,CVSRQGRNSGNTIYF
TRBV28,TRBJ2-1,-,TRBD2,TGTGCCAGCAGCCGGCCGGTCGGGGGGGCGGGCGATGAGCAGTTCTTC,CASSRPVGGAGDEQFF
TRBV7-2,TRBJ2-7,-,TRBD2,TGTGCCAGCAGCTTACAAGCTCCGGGATCGGGAGGGAACTACGAGCAGTACTTC,CASSLQAPGSGGNYEQYF
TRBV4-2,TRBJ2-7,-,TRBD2,TGTGCCAGCAGCCTCAGTAGCGGGGACGAGCAGTACTTC,CASSLSSGDEQYF
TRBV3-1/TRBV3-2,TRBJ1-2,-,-,TGTGCCAGCAGCCAAGAAAACAGGTACTATGGCTACACCTTC,CASSQENRYYGYTF
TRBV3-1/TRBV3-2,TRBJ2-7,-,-,TGTGCCAGCAGCCACCGCAGGGGAGGAGGCGAGCAGTACTTC,CASSHRRGGGEQYF
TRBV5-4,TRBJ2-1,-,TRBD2,TGTGCCAGCAGCCGAGAGGTGGCTAGCGGGGGCCGGGGTGAGCAGTTCTTC,CASSREVASGGRGEQFF
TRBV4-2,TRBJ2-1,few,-,TGTGCCAGCAGCCATAGGGGGGGTGAGCAGTTCTTC,CASSHRGGEQFF
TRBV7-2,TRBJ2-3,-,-,TGTGCCAGCAGCTTAGGAGTGGGGGAGGATACGCAGTATTTT,CASSLGVGEDTQYF
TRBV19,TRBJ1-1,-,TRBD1,TGTGCCAGTAGTAGCCTCGGACAGGGGGGAAACACTGAAGCTTTCTTT,CASSSLGQGGNTEAFF
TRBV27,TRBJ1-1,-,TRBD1,TGTGCCAGCAGTTATCTACAGGGGGCGCCCACTGAAGCTTTCTTT,CASSYLQGAPTEAFF
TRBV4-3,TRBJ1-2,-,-,TGCGCCAGCAGCCAAGATGGAACGCTTGGAGGCTACACCTTC,CASSQDGTLGGYTF
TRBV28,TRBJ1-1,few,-,TGTGCCAGCAGTTGGGGCACTGAAGCTTTCTTT,CASSWGTEAFF
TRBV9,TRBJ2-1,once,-,TGTGCCAGCAGCGTAGGCCCGAGGACAGCCAACAATGAGCAGTTCTTC,CASSVGPRTANNEQFF
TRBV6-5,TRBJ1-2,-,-,TGTGCCACCGCCGGGGGCGACTATGGCTACACCTTC,CATAGGDYGYTF
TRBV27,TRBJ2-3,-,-,TGTGCCAGCAGACTAACAGGGCGGGGGTTTACTAGCACAGATACGCAGTATTTT,CASRLTGRGFTSTDTQYF
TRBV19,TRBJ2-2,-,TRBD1,TGTGCCAGTAGCCCACCGGGACAGGGAACGAACACCGGGGAGCTGTTTTTT,CASSPPGQGTNTGELFF
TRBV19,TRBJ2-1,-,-,TGTGCCAGTAGAGAGGACGGGAGCTCCTACAATGAGCAGTTCTTC,CASREDGSSYNEQFF
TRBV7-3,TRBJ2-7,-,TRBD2,TGTGCCAGCAGCTTACTGGGGACTAGCGGTTACGAGCAGTACTTC,CASSLLGTSGYEQYF
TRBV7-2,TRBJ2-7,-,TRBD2,TGTGCCAGCAGCCGTAGCGGGAGTTCCTCCTACGAGCAGTACTTC,CASSRSGSSSYEQYF
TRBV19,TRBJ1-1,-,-,TGTGCCAGTAGTTTTCAGGTTAATGGTGACGGAGCTTTCTTT,CASSFQVNGDGAFF
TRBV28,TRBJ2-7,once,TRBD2,TGTGCCAGCAGGTTAGGCGGGGGAGCGGGCATCTCCTACGAGCAGTACTTC,CASRLGGGAGISYEQYF
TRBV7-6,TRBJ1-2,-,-,TGTGCCAGCAGCTTAGGCCCCCAAGACGGCTACACCTTC,CASSLGPQDGYTF
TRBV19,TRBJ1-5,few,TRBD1,TGTGCCAGTAGCCAGGGACAGGGGGTGCATCAGCCCCAGCATTTT,CASSQGQGVHQPQHF
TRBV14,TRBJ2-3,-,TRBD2,TGTGCCAGCAGCCAAGTAGCGGGGGCAGATACGCAGTATTTT,CASSQVAGADTQYF
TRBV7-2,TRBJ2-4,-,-,TGTGCCAGCAGCTTAGACGAGGGCTCGGCCAAAAACATTCAGTACTTC,CASSLDEGSAKNIQYF
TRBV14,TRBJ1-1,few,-,TGTGCCAGCAGCCACACCTGGGGGGGTCAGCGGGAAGCTTTCTTT,CASSHTWGGQREAFF
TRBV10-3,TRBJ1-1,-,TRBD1,TGTGCCACGGGACAGGGGGACACTGAAGCTTTCTTT,CATGQGDTEAFF
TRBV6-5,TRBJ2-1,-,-,TGTGCCAGCAGTCTCCGGACAGCGGGAAACAATGAGCAGTTCTTC,CASSLRTAGNNEQFF
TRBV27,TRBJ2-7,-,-,TGTGCCAGCAGTTTAAACCCCGGGAGCTACGAGCAGTACTTC,CASSLNPGSYEQYF